The clone carrying this T cell receptor (beta chain) was observed a few times. Its target is not known. This record comes from a study of T-cell reconstitution after alpha-beta-depleted transplantation in children. Findings of the study overall: T-cell counts and diversity at one year post-transplant came mainly from newly produced T cells. Several patients had high TCRbeta diversity at day 60; it came from surviving recipient T cells and thymic progenitors. There were reportedly several hundred expanded graft clones from which alpha-beta T cells came about two months after transplant.

Germline V gene sequence: CDR1 MDHEN, CDR2 SYDVKM. Trimming pared 3 bases from V and 4 bases from J, leaving 13 bases between. There are 15 residues in the CDR3. The library targeted TCRbeta and was prepared with unique molecular identifiers. TCRdb itself ran the PCR reads through MiXCR, one entry per CDR3 protein. The sample holds a few hundred thousand distinct CDR3 sequences, 10% to 15% seen once. The source was PBMCs, mostly from graft donor cells, collected 360 days after TCRalphabeta/CD19-depleted stem cell transplant. The rearrangement uses TRBV28 and TRBJ2-1; D is possibly TRBD2 (5 bases). The receptor was derived from a male patient younger than 18 who had a stem cell transplant for acute myeloid leukemia, so the T cells may come from the graft donor. In nucleotides, the CDR3 is TGTGCCAGCAGTTTTACACGGGGTCGGTACAATGAGCAGTTCTTC. Translating it yields CASSFTRGRYNEQFF.